The 9 T cell receptor beta chains in this list originate from one sample, sequenced in a study of cytomegalovirus exposure and HLA in healthy donors. Libraries were prepared by immunoSEQ multiplex PCR; TCRdb keeps only in-frame clonotypes and omits some of them. The data show about 120,000 clones, about 96% seen once. Material for sequencing was PBMCs. Source of these receptors: a man younger than 35 in good health and CMV-seronegative.

The chain carries TRBV5-1 and TRBJ1-1; 7 bases align to TRBD1. Germline lookup yields CDR1 SGHRS and CDR2 YFSETQ. CDR3 size: 15 residues. The V segment lost 4 bases and the J segment 1 base; nucleotides outside the gene matches: 7. CDR3 coding DNA: TGCGCCAGCAGCAACATGGGGACAGCGAACACTGAAGCTTTCTTT. Translated: CASSNMGTANTEAFF.

The chain has TRBV5-1 and TRBJ2-3; no firm D call. V lost 5 bases and J 0 bases, leaving 4 bases between the germline ends. This CDR3 has 12 residues. The germline V gene encodes CDR1 SGHRS and CDR2 YFSETQ. The CDR3 sequence: CASSQSTDTQYF. DNA of the CDR3: TGCGCCAGCAGTCAGAGCACAGATACGCAGTATTTT.

This chain joins TRBV11-3 and TRBJ2-2; 15 positions match TRBD2. Trimming removed 5 bases from V and 1 base from J; junction bases left unmatched: 8. CDR1 and CDR2 from the germline V gene are SGHNT and YENEEA. The length of the CDR3 is 19 residues. CDR3 bases: TGTGCCAGCAGCCCCAGGACTAGCGGGAGGGCTTTGAACACCGGGGAGCTGTTTTTT. It encodes CASSPRTSGRALNTGELFF.

V gene TRBV11-2 combines with J gene TRBJ1-2, with D possibly being TRBD1 (5 bases). Germline CDR1 reads SGHAT; CDR2 reads FQNNGV. V was clipped by 2 bases and J by 1 base, with 11 bases between them. The CDR3 runs 15 residues. CDR3 nucleotides: TGTGCCAGCAGCTTAAATGAGACAGTTAACTATGGCTACACCTTC. Protein product: CASSLNETVNYGYTF.

The genes are TRBV4-1 and TRBJ2-1, with D perhaps matching TRBD2 (5 bases). Trimming shortened V by 5 bases and J by 0 bases, and 11 bases separated the two germline ends. The CDR3 has 15 residues. Germline CDR1 MGHRA, CDR2 YSYEKL. CDR3 amino acids: CASSSPAGSYNEQFF. The DNA of the CDR3 is TGCGCCAGCAGCTCACCCGCGGGCTCCTACAATGAGCAGTTCTTC.

This chain connects TRBV14 to TRBJ2-2; D remains unclear. The V and J ends lost 5 bases and 2 bases respectively, with 9 bases between them. In germline, CDR1 is SGHDN, CDR2 FVKESK. The CDR3 has 14 residues. The CDR3 protein is CASSERRNTGELFF. The DNA of the CDR3 is TGTGCCAGCAGCGAGAGGAGAAACACCGGGGAGCTGTTTTTT.

The chain is built from TRBV15 and TRBJ2-3; 9 positions agree with TRBD2. The germline V gene encodes CDR1 LNHNV and CDR2 YYDKDF (reference sequence). There are 17 residues in the CDR3. The J segment lost 5 bases and the V segment lost 0 bases, leaving 9 bases of the junction unmatched. The CDR3 loop is CATSRDRRLAEGDTQYF. The CDR3, as DNA: TGTGCCACCAGCAGAGATCGGCGACTAGCGGAGGGAGATACGCAGTATTTT.

The chain recombines TRBV5-6 with TRBJ2-3; D not resolved. This CDR3 has 13 residues. V was trimmed by 5 bases and J by 7 bases, leaving 14 bases between them. Germline-derived CDR1 and CDR2 are SGHDT and YYEEEE. DNA for the CDR3: TGTGCCAGCAGTTACCAGTCCGCCAATACGCAGTATTTT. The encoded protein is CASSYQSANTQYF.

This clone appeared once. This chain connects TRBV9 to TRBJ2-7; 8 nucleotides agree with TRBD1. V lost 4 bases, J lost 9 bases, and 3 bases stayed unmatched. Per the germline V gene, CDR1 is SGDLS and CDR2 is YYNGEE. The CDR3 has 11 residues. CDR3 protein: CASSRGQGQYF. CDR3 DNA sequence: TGTGCCAGCAGCAGAGGACAGGGGCAGTACTTC.